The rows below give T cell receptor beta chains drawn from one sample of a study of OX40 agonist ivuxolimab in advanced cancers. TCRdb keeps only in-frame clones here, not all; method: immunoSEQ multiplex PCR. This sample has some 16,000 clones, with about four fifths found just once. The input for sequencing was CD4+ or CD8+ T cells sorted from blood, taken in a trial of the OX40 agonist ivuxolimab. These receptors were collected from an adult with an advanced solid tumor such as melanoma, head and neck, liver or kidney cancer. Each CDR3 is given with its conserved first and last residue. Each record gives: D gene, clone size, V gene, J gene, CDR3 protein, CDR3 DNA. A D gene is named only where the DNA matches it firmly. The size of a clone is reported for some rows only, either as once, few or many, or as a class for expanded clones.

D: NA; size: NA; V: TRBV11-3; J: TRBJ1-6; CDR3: CASSLGESSYNSPLHF; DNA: TGTGCCAGCAGCCTCGGGGAAAGCTCCTATAATTCACCCCTCCACTTT
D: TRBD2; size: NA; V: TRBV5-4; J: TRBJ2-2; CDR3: CASSQGLAGNTGELFF; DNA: TGTGCCAGCAGCCAGGGACTAGCGGGTAACACCGGGGAGCTGTTTTTT
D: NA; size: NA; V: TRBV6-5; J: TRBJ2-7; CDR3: CASSYDVSYEQYF; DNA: TGTGCCAGCAGTTACGACGTCTCCTACGAGCAGTACTTC
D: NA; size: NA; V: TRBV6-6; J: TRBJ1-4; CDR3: CASSYSTGGKLFF; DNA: TGTGCCAGCAGTTACTCGACTGGGGGAAAACTGTTTTTT
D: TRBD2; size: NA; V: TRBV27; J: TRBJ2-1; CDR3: CASRLAGAYNEQFF; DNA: TGTGCCAGCCGCCTAGCGGGGGCCTACAATGAGCAGTTCTTC
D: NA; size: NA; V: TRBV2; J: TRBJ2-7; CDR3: CASSEGLYSYEQYF; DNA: TGTGCCAGCAGTGAAGGACTATACTCCTACGAGCAGTACTTC
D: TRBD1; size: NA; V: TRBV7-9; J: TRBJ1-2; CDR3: CASRGSGTEGGGYTF; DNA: TGTGCCAGCAGGGGTTCCGGGACAGAAGGGGGTGGCTACACCTTC
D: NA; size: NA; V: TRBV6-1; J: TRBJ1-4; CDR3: CASSAPESTNEKLFF; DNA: TGTGCCAGCAGTGCCCCAGAATCGACTAATGAAAAACTGTTTTTT
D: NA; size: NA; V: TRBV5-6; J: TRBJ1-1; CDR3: CASSFSDEAFF; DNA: TGTGCCAGCAGCTTTTCAGACGAAGCTTTCTTT
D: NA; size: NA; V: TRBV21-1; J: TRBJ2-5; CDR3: CASGTGFQETQYF; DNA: TGTGCCAGCGGAACAGGGTTTCAAGAGACCCAGTACTTC
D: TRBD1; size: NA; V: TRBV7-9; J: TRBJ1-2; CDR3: CASSPSDRDHYGYTF; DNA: TGTGCCAGCAGCCCTTCGGACAGGGATCACTATGGCTACACCTTC
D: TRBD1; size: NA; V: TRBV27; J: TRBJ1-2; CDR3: CASSTGTGYGYTF; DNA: TGTGCCAGCAGCACCGGGACAGGGTACGGCTACACCTTC
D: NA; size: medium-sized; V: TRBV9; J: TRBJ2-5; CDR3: CASSVGVGAVETQYF; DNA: TGTGCCAGCAGCGTAGGGGTGGGGGCCGTAGAGACCCAGTACTTC
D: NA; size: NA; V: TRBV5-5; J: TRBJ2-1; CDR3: CASSRWAAESSYNEQFF; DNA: TGTGCCAGCAGCCGGTGGGCAGCTGAGAGCTCCTACAATGAGCAGTTCTTC
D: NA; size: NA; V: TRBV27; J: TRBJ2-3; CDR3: CASSLGTDTQYF; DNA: TGTGCCAGCAGTTTAGGCACAGATACGCAGTATTTT
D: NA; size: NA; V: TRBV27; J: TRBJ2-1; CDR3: CASKLQGGYNEQFF; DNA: TGTGCCAGTAAATTGCAGGGGGGCTACAATGAGCAGTTCTTC
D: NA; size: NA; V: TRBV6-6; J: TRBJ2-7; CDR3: CASSYSATLSYEQYF; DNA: TGTGCCAGCAGTTACTCCGCCACCCTCTCCTACGAGCAGTACTTC
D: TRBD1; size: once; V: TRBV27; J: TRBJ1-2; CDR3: CASSSFRDRDGGYTF; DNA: TGTGCCAGCAGTTCATTCCGCGACAGGGATGGTGGCTACACCTTC
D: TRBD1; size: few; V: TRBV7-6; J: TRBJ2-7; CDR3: CASSDRDRTPYEQYF; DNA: TGTGCCAGCAGCGACCGGGACAGGACCCCCTACGAGCAGTACTTC
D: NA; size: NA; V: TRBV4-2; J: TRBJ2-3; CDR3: CASSQIQTGATDTQYF; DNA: TGTGCCAGCAGCCAAATACAGACTGGAGCCACAGATACGCAGTATTTT
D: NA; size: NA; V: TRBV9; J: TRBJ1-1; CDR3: CASSPHESFTEAFF; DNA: TGTGCCAGCAGCCCTCACGAGTCCTTCACTGAAGCTTTCTTT
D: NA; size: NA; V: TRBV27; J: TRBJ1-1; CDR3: CASSLLQGGTEAFF; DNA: TGTGCCAGCAGTTTACTGCAGGGTGGCACTGAAGCTTTCTTT
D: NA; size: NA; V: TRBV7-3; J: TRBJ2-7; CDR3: CASSAGPNYEQYF; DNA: TGTGCCAGCAGCGCGGGACCAAACTACGAGCAGTACTTC
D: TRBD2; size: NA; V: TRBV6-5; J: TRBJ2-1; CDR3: CASSYTGLAGAEQFF; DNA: TGTGCCAGCAGTTACACGGGACTAGCGGGAGCAGAGCAGTTCTTC
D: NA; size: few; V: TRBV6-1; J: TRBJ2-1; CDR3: CASSAGEGSYNEQFF; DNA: TGTGCCAGCAGTGCAGGGGAGGGGTCCTACAATGAGCAGTTCTTC
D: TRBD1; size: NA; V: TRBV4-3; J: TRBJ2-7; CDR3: CASSQYGTGDYEQYF; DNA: TGCGCCAGCAGCCAATACGGGACAGGGGACTACGAGCAGTACTTC
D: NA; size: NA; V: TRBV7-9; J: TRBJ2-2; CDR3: CASSLGLAGANTGELFF; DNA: TGTGCCAGCAGTTTAGGTCTAGCAGGGGCGAACACCGGGGAGCTGTTTTTT
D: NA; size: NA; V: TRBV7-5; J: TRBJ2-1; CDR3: CARSSTSGGAGEQFF; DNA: TGTGCCAGAAGCTCTACTAGCGGGGGGGCCGGTGAGCAGTTCTTC
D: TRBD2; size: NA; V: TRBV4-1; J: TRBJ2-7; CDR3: CASSLSGGTYEQYF; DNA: TGCGCCAGCAGCCTTAGCGGGGGAACCTACGAGCAGTACTTC
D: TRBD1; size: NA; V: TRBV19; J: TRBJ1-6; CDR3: CASRMTGVSPLHF; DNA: TGTGCCAGTAGGATGACAGGGGTTTCACCCCTCCACTTT
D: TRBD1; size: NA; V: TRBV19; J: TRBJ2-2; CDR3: CASSIRGTPYANTGELFF; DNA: TGTGCCAGTAGTATCAGGGGGACACCTTACGCGAACACCGGGGAGCTGTTTTTT
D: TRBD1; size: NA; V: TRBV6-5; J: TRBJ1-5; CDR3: CASRTGGSNQPQHF; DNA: TGTGCCAGCCGGACAGGAGGGAGCAATCAGCCCCAGCATTTT
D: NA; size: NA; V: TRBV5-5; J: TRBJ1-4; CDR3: CASSWTGTYNEKLFF; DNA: TGTGCCAGCAGCTGGACCGGGACATACAATGAAAAACTGTTTTTT
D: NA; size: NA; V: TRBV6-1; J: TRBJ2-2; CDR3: CASSWDTTGELFF; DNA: TGTGCCAGCAGTTGGGACACCACCGGGGAGCTGTTTTTT
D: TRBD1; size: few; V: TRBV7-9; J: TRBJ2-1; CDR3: CASSWDRGLNEQFF; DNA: TGTGCCAGCAGCTGGGACAGGGGGCTTAATGAGCAGTTCTTC
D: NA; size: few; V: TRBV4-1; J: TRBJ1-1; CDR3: CASSQGLWAFF; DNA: TGCGCCAGCAGCCAAGGATTGTGGGCTTTCTTT
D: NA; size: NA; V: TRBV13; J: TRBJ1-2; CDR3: CASSEPGAPGGYTF; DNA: TGTGCCAGCAGCGAGCCAGGGGCCCCTGGAGGCTACACCTTC